A single sample gave rise to the 21 T cell receptor beta chains below, sequenced in a study of T cell responses to AZD1222 COVID-19 vaccine. Profiled with immunoSEQ multiplex PCR; TCRdb holds only in-frame clones, not every one. There are about 99,000 clones in the sample; approximately 88% occur only once, and approximately 22% lies in the top ten. The sequencing here drew on peripheral blood, taken on day 0 of AZD1222 vaccination. The source of these receptors is an adult in good health.

J is TRBJ1-2 and V is TRBV29-1, with D hard to call. Germline loops: CDR1 SQVTM, CDR2 ANQGSEA. This CDR3 spans 11 amino acids. Trimming shortened V by 6 bases and J by 8 bases, and 13 bases separated the two germline ends. CDR3 loop: CSVSRAEGYTF. As DNA, the CDR3 is TGCAGCGTGAGTAGGGCCGAAGGCTACACCTTC.

The CDR3 spells CASSGQISTDTQYF. CDR3 nucleotide sequence: TGTGCCAGCAGTGGACAGATTAGCACAGATACGCAGTATTTT. This chain joins TRBV2 and TRBJ2-3; perhaps TRBD1 as D (5 bases). Trimming left V 4 bases short and J 0 bases short, with 8 bases between. The CDR3 is 14 amino acids. Germline loops: CDR1 SNHLY, CDR2 FYNNEI.

V is TRBV19 and J is TRBJ2-7; 7 bases map to TRBD2. The V gene's germline CDR1 is LNHDA and CDR2 SQIVND (reference sequence). J lost 1 base, V lost 5 bases, and 5 bases had no gene match. The CDR3 totals 14 residues. The CDR3 region has the DNA TGTGCCAGTAGTTCACGGGGGGAGTCCTACGAGCAGTACTTC. Translating gives CASSSRGESYEQYF.

V is TRBV18 and J is TRBJ1-1, with D perhaps TRBD1 (5 bases). V was cut by 3 bases and J by 0 bases, with 11 bases left in between. The CDR3 is 15 amino acids. Looked up from germline, CDR1 is KGHSH and CDR2 is LQKENI. The CDR3 DNA sequence: TGTGCCAGCTCACCCTTGCAGGGAGTGAACACTGAAGCTTTCTTT. Encoded protein: CASSPLQGVNTEAFF.

The chain has TRBV12-3 or TRBV12-4 and TRBJ2-5; D is unresolved. This CDR3 has 12 residues. Deletions cut 6 bases from V and 2 bases from J, with 7 bases between. The CDR3 reads CASRRRQETQYF. DNA of the CDR3: TGTGCCAGCAGGAGACGACAAGAGACCCAGTACTTC.

J is TRBJ1-5 and V is TRBV19; the D gene is possibly TRBD1 (5 bases). With 3 bases removed from V and 7 bases from J, the gap between germline ends came to 13 bases. The CDR3 runs to 14 residues. Germline V gene lookup returns CDR1 LNHDA and CDR2 SQIVND (reference sequence). The CDR3 coding sequence is TGTGCCAGTAGTATGGTTAAGGGGAGGCAGCCCCAGCATTTT. Protein product: CASSMVKGRQPQHF.

V gene TRBV6-1 combines with J gene TRBJ2-5, with D hard to call. Germline V gene lookup returns CDR1 MNHNS and CDR2 SASEGT. The CDR3 sequence is 12 residues long. Trimming pared 2 bases from V and 5 bases from J, leaving 6 bases between. CDR3 nucleotides: TGTGCCAGCAGTGAATTTATGGAGACCCAGTACTTC. Encoded protein: CASSEFMETQYF.

The rearrangement uses TRBV5-1 and TRBJ1-2, with unresolved D. The V end lost 1 base, the J end lost 2 bases, and 9 bases lay between the germline ends. Germline CDR1 is SGHRS and CDR2 is YFSETQ. The CDR3 contains 14 residues. CDR3 nucleotide sequence: TGCGCCAGCAGCTTGTTGGAGGGAAACTATGGCTACACCTTC. Its protein product is CASSLLEGNYGYTF.

This chain joins TRBV7-2 and TRBJ1-3; no clear D gene. The CDR3 is 12 amino acids. Germline V gives CDR1 SGHTA, CDR2 FQGNSA. V was clipped by 5 bases and J by 7 bases, with 9 bases between them. CDR3 nucleotide sequence: TGTGCCAGCAGCCTCCTCGACAACACCATATATTTT. This sequence encodes CASSLLDNTIYF.

The chain links TRBV19 to TRBJ2-2, with 11 bases that match TRBD1. The CDR3 contains 14 residues. Germline V gives CDR1 LNHDA, CDR2 SQIVND (reference sequence). V shed 5 bases and J 6 bases; nucleotides not matched to a gene: 2. The CDR3: CASSWDRGSGELFF. CDR3 in DNA: TGTGCCAGTAGTTGGGACAGGGGGTCCGGGGAGCTGTTTTTT.

V gene TRBV27 combines with J gene TRBJ2-2; no firm D call. V lost 3 bases, J lost 4 bases, and 15 bases lay in between. CDR1 MNHEY and CDR2 SMNVEV come from the germline V gene (reference sequence). The CDR3 loop spans 16 amino acids. The CDR3 DNA reads TGTGCCAGCAGTTTCAACCCCAACCCGACCACCGGGGAGCTGTTTTTT. As protein: CASSFNPNPTTGELFF.

The chain joins TRBV11-2 to TRBJ2-1, with D perhaps TRBD2 (6 bases). The germline V gene has CDR1 SGHAT and CDR2 FQNNGV. Deletions cut 5 bases from V and 8 bases from J, with 16 bases between. CDR3 size: 14 residues. CDR3 loop: CASSRGTPRDEQFF. The CDR3 region has the DNA TGTGCCAGCAGCAGAGGGACTCCAAGGGATGAGCAGTTCTTC.

The rearrangement uses TRBV27 and TRBJ2-1; TRBD1 or TRBD2 may be the D gene (6 bases each). The CDR3 length is 14 residues. Germline CDR1 MNHEY, CDR2 SMNVEV (reference sequence). The germline V and J ends were trimmed by 7 bases and 6 bases, with 16 bases remaining between them. The CDR3 DNA reads TGTGCCAGCACCCCATTCAGGGGAGGCAATGAGCAGTTCTTC. The encoded protein is CASTPFRGGNEQFF.

This clone was seen a handful of times. The chain uses TRBV7-2 and TRBJ1-2; D might be TRBD1 (6 bases). The CDR3 is made up of 15 amino acids. The germline V and J ends were trimmed by 5 bases and 4 bases, with 17 bases remaining between them. Germline assignment: CDR1 SGHTA and CDR2 FQGNSA. In nucleotides, the CDR3 is TGTGCCAGCAGCCCCCCGTCGAGGACAGTCTATGGCTACACCTTC. This gives the protein CASSPPSRTVYGYTF.

This chain uses TRBV30 with TRBJ1-2; 9 bases align to TRBD1. Germline values: CDR1 GTSNPN, CDR2 SVGIG (reference sequence). CDR3 length equals 13 residues. Unmatched junction bases numbered 7, after V lost 4 bases and J lost 7 bases. This CDR3 reads CAWNLQGAGGYTF. In DNA, the CDR3 is TGTGCCTGGAACCTACAGGGGGCGGGTGGCTACACCTTC.

This chain's CDR3 is CASSDRVETQYF. CDR3 nucleotide sequence: TGTGCCAGCAGTGACAGGGTGGAGACCCAGTACTTC. V is TRBV6-2 or TRBV6-3 and J is TRBJ2-5, with 7 bases fitting TRBD1. The V and J ends lost 5 bases and 5 bases, in that order; junction bases with no gene match: 2. There are 12 residues in the CDR3. Germline CDR1 reads MNHEY; CDR2 reads SVGEGT.

J is TRBJ2-5 and V is TRBV5-1; TRBD1 matches at 8 bases. Losses at the gene ends were 10 bases for V and 3 bases for J; bases not matched to a gene: 14. Germline assignment: CDR1 SGHRS and CDR2 YFSETQ. The CDR3 has 15 amino acids. CDR3 protein: CASSGQGNGEETQYF. DNA of the CDR3: TGCGCCTCCTCAGGACAGGGAAACGGGGAAGAGACCCAGTACTTC.

This clone was detected a few times. The genes are TRBV18 and TRBJ1-1; 8 nucleotides agree with TRBD1. The CDR3 extends over 16 amino acids. V lost 3 bases, J lost 3 bases, and 9 bases stayed unmatched. CDR1 and CDR2 from the germline V gene are KGHSH and LQKENI. The CDR3 reads CASSPRAGGFDTEAFF. The CDR3 DNA reads TGTGCCAGCTCACCCCGGGCAGGGGGCTTTGACACTGAAGCTTTCTTT.

The chain carries TRBV9 and TRBJ2-1, with D tentatively TRBD2 (5 bases). Trimming cost V 0 bases and J 0 bases, with 7 bases left between them. Per germline, CDR1 SGDLS and CDR2 YYNGEE. The CDR3 runs 15 residues. The CDR3 DNA reads TGTGCCAGCAGCGTAGTAGGGAGCTCCTACAATGAGCAGTTCTTC. It translates to CASSVVGSSYNEQFF.

The chain combines TRBV18 with TRBJ2-3; TRBD2 matches 13 bases. Germline CDR1 and CDR2: KGHSH and LQKENI. The CDR3 covers 19 residues. The V gene end was trimmed by 1 base and the J gene end by 5 bases; junction bases not matched to a gene: 12. CDR3 DNA sequence: TGTGCCAGCTCACCACGACTAGCGGGGGGACCTCTCGCGGGAGATACGCAGTATTTT. It codes for CASSPRLAGGPLAGDTQYF. The full variable domain, its missing parts supplied by reference TRBV18 and TRBJ2-3, is NAGVMQNPRHLVRRRGQEARLRCSPMKGHSHVYWYRQLPEEGLKFMVYLQKENIIDESGMPKERFSAEFPKEGPSILRIQQVVRGDSAAYFCASSPRLAGGPLAGDTQYFGPGTRLTVL.

The chain is built from TRBV28 and TRBJ1-3; D uncertain. CDR1 is MDHEN and CDR2 is SYDVKM in the germline V gene. The CDR3 has 13 residues. Trimming stripped 11 bases from V and 0 bases from J, with 11 bases between. The CDR3 nucleotides read TGTGCCCTGTCAGAGGACTCTGGAAACACCATATATTTT. This gives the protein CALSEDSGNTIYF. The full variable domain, its missing parts supplied by reference TRBV28 and TRBJ1-3, is DVKVTQSSRYLVKRTGEKVFLECVQDMDHENMFWYRQDPGLGLRLIYFSYDVKMKEKGDIPEGYSVSREKKERFSLILESASTNQTSMYLCALSEDSGNTIYFGEGSWLTVV.